The 23 T cell receptor beta chains given below trace back to one sample, sequenced in a study of T-cell memory formation after mild COVID-19 (dated by TCRdb to 2020 to 2022). To prepare the library, 5' RACE was applied. The run used an Illumina NovaSeq 6000. TCRdb reanalyzed the raw reads on its own, using fastp at Q25 for trimming and MiXCR for clone calling, and kept in-frame beta chains. Each CDR3 protein gets just one entry, which takes the most common genes and DNA from the rows behind it. Here the sample has about 290,000 distinct CDR3 sequences; 15% occur a single time. Of the sample, 22% is held by the ten largest clones. Sequencing was carried out using PBMCs or a T cell subset sorted from them (not recorded which). The receptors derive from a man younger than 35 who had mild COVID-19 (a few samples of this study predate the infection). The sample titles of this study are shuffled in the database, so cell type and time point are left out; the donor was told from shared clones.

This clonotype showed up just a few times. A much larger clone lies a single base off, so this may be a read error. The J gene is TRBJ2-3, the V gene TRBV11-2; 7 nucleotides match TRBD2. The CDR3 is 12 residues long. The germline gives CDR1 SGHAT, CDR2 FQNNGV. V shed 4 bases, J shed 7 bases, and the junction held 2 bases outside the gene matches. The CDR3 reads CASSSGGYTQYF. As DNA, the CDR3 is TGTGCCAGCAGCTCGGGGGGTTATACGCAGTATTTT. Using reference TRBV11-2 and TRBJ2-3 for the parts outside the CDR3, the full variable domain is EAGVAQSPRYKIIEKRQSVAFWCNPISGHATLYWYQQILGQGPKLLIQFQNNGVVDDSQLPKDRFSAERLKGVDSTLKIQPAKLEDSAVYLCASSSGGYTQYFGPGTRLTVL.

The gene calls are TRBV10-3 and TRBJ2-3; 9 bases match TRBD1. V gave up 3 bases and J gave up 3 bases; unmatched junction bases: 13. The CDR3 has 18 residues. In germline, CDR1 is ENHRY, CDR2 SYGVKD. The CDR3 DNA reads TGTGCCATCAGTGATCCGGGACAGGGAGTCTTAGATACAGATACGCAGTATTTT. The encoded protein is CAISDPGQGVLDTDTQYF.

In this sample, this clonotype turned up a few times. The genes are TRBV5-8 and TRBJ2-7; no reliable D call. V was pared by 0 bases and J by 13 bases, with 11 bases between. The CDR3 covers 11 residues. CDR1 and CDR2 from the germline V gene are SGHTS and YDEGEE. The CDR3 spells CASSLGFGSYF. In DNA, the CDR3 is TGTGCCAGCAGCTTGGGGTTCGGGTCTTACTTC.

This chain links TRBV28 with TRBJ2-3; tentatively, D is TRBD2 (6 bases). This CDR3 spans 16 amino acids. The germline gives CDR1 MDHEN, CDR2 SYDVKM. Trimming shortened V by 4 bases and J by 5 bases, and 19 bases separated the two germline ends. The CDR3 nucleotides read TGTGCCAGCAGTTCCCGCTGGGACTCCCGGATAGATACGCAGTATTTT. Translating gives CASSSRWDSRIDTQYF.

This clonotype was seen a few times. V gene TRBV5-1 combines with J gene TRBJ2-5; D is perhaps TRBD1 or TRBD2 (5 bases each). Trimming stripped 4 bases from V and 5 bases from J, with 21 bases between. Germline CDR1 is SGHRS and CDR2 is YFSETQ. The CDR3 is 16 amino acids. The CDR3 bases are TGCGCCAGCAGCCTAAATCCGGGACGGACTGGGGAGACCCAGTACTTC. Amino acids: CASSLNPGRTGETQYF.

This clonotype was detected only a few times. This chain links TRBV28 with TRBJ1-4; D is ambiguous. CDR1 MDHEN and CDR2 SYDVKM come from the germline V gene. The CDR3 consists of 12 residues. Deletions cut 3 bases from V and 8 bases from J, with 7 bases between. The CDR3 reads CASSFQWEKLFF. DNA for the CDR3: TGTGCCAGCAGTTTCCAATGGGAAAAACTGTTTTTT.

This clonotype was observed many times. The rearrangement joins TRBV20-1 to TRBJ1-2; 7 nucleotides align to TRBD1. CDR3 length equals 12 residues. From germline, CDR1 is DFQATT and CDR2 SNEGSKA (reference sequence). V was pared by 5 bases and J by 7 bases, with 7 bases of the junction left unmatched. The CDR3 nucleotides read TGCAGTGCTTGGGACAGATCCGGTGGCTACACCTTC. It codes for CSAWDRSGGYTF.

The rearrangement joins TRBV2 to TRBJ2-7; the D gene could be TRBD1 or TRBD2 (5 bases each). Germline loops: CDR1 SNHLY, CDR2 FYNNEI. The V end was cut by 6 bases, the J end by 7 bases, with 22 bases between. The CDR3 is 15 amino acids. This CDR3 reads CASSERDGWKWEQYV. The CDR3 DNA is TGTGCCAGCAGCGAGAGGGACGGATGGAAATGGGAGCAGTACGTC.

This clonotype appeared a few times. The chain links TRBV11-3 to TRBJ2-3; D perhaps matches TRBD2 (5 bases). The CDR3 runs to 16 residues. Germline values: CDR1 SGHNT, CDR2 YENEEA. Between the trimmed V and J ends, which lost 1 base and 0 bases, there was a span of 11 bases. The CDR3 coding sequence is TGTGCCAGCAGCTTAGGTGGAGGCCCTAGCACAGATACGCAGTATTTT. It translates to CASSLGGGPSTDTQYF.

There are many counts of this clonotype. This sequence joins TRBV7-2 and TRBJ1-5; D gene ambiguous. Trimming shortened V by 8 bases and J by 2 bases, and 7 bases separated the two germline ends. Per germline, CDR1 SGHTA and CDR2 FQGNSA. The CDR3 totals 12 residues. The CDR3 bases are TGTGCCAGCGGGATGGGCAATCAGCCCCAGCATTTT. Translating it yields CASGMGNQPQHF.

Details on this clonotype: Germline is not matched at one junction end, which may reflect a read error. The V call is TRBV5-4, the J call TRBJ1-1; D not resolved. CDR3 length: 13 amino acids. Germline CDR1 SGHNT, CDR2 YYREEE (reference sequence). CDR3 amino acids: CASGLDGNTEDFF. Written as DNA, the CDR3 is TGTGCCAGCGGCCTAGACGGGAACACTGAAGATTTCTTT.

V gene TRBV19 combines with J gene TRBJ2-7, with no clear D. This CDR3 is built from 12 residues. The germline V gene has CDR1 LNHDA and CDR2 SQIVND (reference sequence). Trimming cost V 9 bases and J 4 bases, with 13 bases left between them. CDR3 sequence reads: CARKSDGYEQYV. CDR3 DNA sequence: TGTGCCAGGAAGAGTGACGGGTACGAGCAGTACGTC.

This clonotype was counted a few times. The V gene is TRBV6-5, the J gene TRBJ1-4; a possible D gene is TRBD1 (6 bases). V was shortened by 2 bases and J by 1 base, with 14 bases between the two germline ends. Germline CDR1 MNHEY, CDR2 SVGAGI. The CDR3 length is 17 residues. CDR3 region: CASSYKSGVGTNEKLFF. The CDR3 DNA reads as TGTGCCAGCAGTTACAAGTCAGGGGTAGGAACTAATGAAAAACTGTTTTTT.

This clonotype was detected a few times. V and J are TRBV7-8 and TRBJ2-3; D might be TRBD1 or TRBD2, each matching 5 bases. V lost 1 base and J 1 base, leaving 12 bases between the germline ends. Germline V lookup: CDR1 SGHVS, CDR2 FQNEAQ. The CDR3 covers 16 residues. The CDR3, as DNA: TGTGCCAGCAGCTTAGGCCGGGGACGAGGCACAGATACGCAGTATTTT. The encoded protein is CASSLGRGRGTDTQYF.

The sample holds many counts of this clonotype. The chain combines TRBV5-5 with TRBJ2-3, with D tentatively TRBD2 (7 bases). Trimming stripped 8 bases from V and 5 bases from J, with 18 bases between. This CDR3 is built from 14 residues. From germline, CDR1 is SGHKS and CDR2 YYEKEE (reference sequence). Here the CDR3 reads CASGGASSGDTQYF. For the CDR3, the DNA is TGTGCCAGTGGGGGGGCGAGTAGTGGAGATACGCAGTATTTT.

This clonotype was picked up one time. Germline and junction disagree at one end, which may indicate a read error. This chain links TRBV9 with TRBJ1-1; D not certain. The length of the CDR3 is 14 residues. The germline CDR1 and CDR2 sequences are SGDLS and YYNGEE. In DNA form, the CDR3 reads TGTGCCAGCAGCGTTTCGACCGCGAACACCGAAGCTTTCTTT. Protein: CASSVSTANTEAFF.

This clonotype was counted between two and nine times. This chain connects TRBV4-3 to TRBJ1-5; D is possibly TRBD1 (6 bases). Germline loops: CDR1 LGHNA, CDR2 YSLEER. This CDR3 is 14 amino acids long. Between the trimmed V and J ends, which lost 0 bases and 5 bases, there was a span of 8 bases. CDR3 in DNA: TGCGCCAGCAGCCAAGATCCAGGGGATCAGCCCCAGCATTTT. It is translated as CASSQDPGDQPQHF.

This clonotype was recorded at least ten times. The chain uses TRBV5-1 and TRBJ2-3; D not certain. The V and J ends lost 1 base and 2 bases respectively, with 8 bases between them. The CDR3 covers 14 residues. CDR1 and CDR2 (germline): SGHRS, YFSETQ. The CDR3 region has the DNA TGCGCCAGCAGCTTGTCCGCCTCCACAGATACGCAGTATTTT. It is translated as CASSLSASTDTQYF.

The rearrangement uses TRBV20-1 and TRBJ1-5; 11 nucleotides match TRBD1. CDR1 DFQATT and CDR2 SNEGSKA come from the germline V gene (reference sequence). The CDR3 is 15 amino acids. V shed 6 bases, J shed 4 bases, and the junction held 8 bases outside the gene matches. Here the CDR3 DNA reads TGCAGTGCGAGAAGGGGACAGGGGGTAAATCAGCCCCAGCATTTT. Translated: CSARRGQGVNQPQHF.

This clonotype was recorded a few times. The J gene is TRBJ2-7, the V gene TRBV4-2; D unclear. The CDR3 contains 15 residues. Germline V gives CDR1 LGHNA, CDR2 YNFKEQ. Trimming removed 0 bases from V and 0 bases from J, with 9 bases in between. The CDR3 DNA sequence: TGTGCCAGCAGCCAAGATAGGCTAGGCTCCTACGAGCAGTACTTC. This gives the protein CASSQDRLGSYEQYF.

V gene TRBV4-1 combines with J gene TRBJ2-5; 10 positions agree with TRBD1. The ends lost 4 bases at V and 0 bases at J; junction bases unmatched: 2. Germline V gives CDR1 MGHRA, CDR2 YSYEKL. The CDR3 spans 15 residues. CDR3 protein: CASSLGQGYQETQYF. As DNA, the CDR3 is TGCGCCAGCAGCCTGGGACAGGGGTACCAAGAGACCCAGTACTTC.

J is TRBJ2-5 and V is TRBV10-3; maybe TRBD2 (5 bases). The germline V gene has CDR1 ENHRY and CDR2 SYGVKD. V was cut by 2 bases and J by 5 bases, with 18 bases left in between. The CDR3 runs to 16 residues. CDR3 bases: TGTGCCATCAGTGAGCTTCTGGTGAGGGATGGGGAGACCCAGTACTTC. The encoded protein is CAISELLVRDGETQYF.

This chain uses TRBV5-1 with TRBJ1-5; tentatively, D is TRBD1 (6 bases). Germline CDR1 reads SGHRS; CDR2 reads YFSETQ. CDR3 length: 15 residues. V was cut by 2 bases and J by 2 bases, with 11 bases left in between. The CDR3 spells CASSLSGEGNQPQHF. The CDR3 region has the DNA TGCGCCAGCAGCTTATCAGGGGAAGGCAATCAGCCCCAGCATTTT.